A single sample is the source of the 30 T cell receptor beta chains below, sequenced in a study of shared clonotypes between healthy human individuals. Data came from immunoSEQ multiplex PCR; TCRdb stores just in-frame clones and leaves some out. The sample contains more than 2,000,000 clones, 85% to 95% of which appear only once. Input material: naive CD4+ T cells from PBMCs. The sample's subset: CD45RA+ positively selected. These TCRs come from a man between 18 and 29 years old in good health. Some clones in this sample may be carry-over from other donors' samples.

Here the CDR3 reads CASSPVSAGSEQFF. The CDR3 DNA is TGCGCCAGCAGCCCAGTTAGCGCGGGGAGTGAGCAGTTCTTC. V usage is TRBV4-1 and J usage is TRBJ2-1; D perhaps matches TRBD2 (6 bases). This CDR3 has 14 residues. Germline V gene data show CDR1 as MGHRA and CDR2 as YSYEKL. V was trimmed by 4 bases and J by 9 bases, leaving 16 bases between them.

V is TRBV28 and J is TRBJ2-3, with D possibly being TRBD1 (5 bases). Germline V CDR1 and CDR2: MDHEN, SYDVKM. V shed 2 bases and J shed 0 bases, with 21 bases lying between them. The CDR3 is 19 residues long. The CDR3 spells CASSLGPGTGLSSTDTQYF. The CDR3 DNA is TGTGCCAGCAGTTTAGGTCCCGGCACAGGATTGTCTAGCACAGATACGCAGTATTTT.

The chain couples TRBV5-1 to TRBJ1-1; no reliable D call. This CDR3 region has 14 residues. The V end lost 0 bases, the J end lost 4 bases, and 10 bases lay between the germline ends. Germline values: CDR1 SGHRS, CDR2 YFSETQ. In DNA form, the CDR3 reads TGCGCCAGCAGCTTGGGCCTGGGGAGCACTGAAGCTTTCTTT. Protein: CASSLGLGSTEAFF. Full variable domain (outside the CDR3, taken from reference TRBV5-1 and TRBJ1-1): KAGVTQTPRYLIKTRGQQVTLSCSPISGHRSVSWYQQTPGQGLQFLFEYFSETQRNKGNFPGRFSGRQFSNSRSEMNVSTLELGDSALYLCASSLGLGSTEAFFGQGTRLTVV.

A note on this clone: Other DNA sequences in the sample encode the same CDR3. The J gene is TRBJ2-1, the V gene TRBV7-9; D not certain. Trimming shortened V by 4 bases and J by 7 bases, and 8 bases separated the two germline ends. The CDR3 sequence is 12 residues long. The germline V gene has CDR1 SEHNR and CDR2 FQNEAQ (reference sequence). CDR3 sequence reads: CASSSRANEQFF. CDR3 DNA sequence: TGTGCCAGCAGCTCGCGAGCGAATGAGCAGTTCTTC.

The V gene is TRBV29-1, the J gene TRBJ2-7; D ambiguous. The ends were cut back, 4 bases at V and 0 bases at J, with 7 bases in the middle. The CDR3 spans 12 residues. The V gene's germline CDR1 is SQVTM and CDR2 ANQGSEA. The CDR3 is CSVVTPSYEQYF. The CDR3 DNA reads as TGCAGCGTTGTGACACCCTCCTACGAGCAGTACTTC.

The chain couples TRBV5-1 to TRBJ2-7, with D maybe TRBD1 (5 bases). The length of the CDR3 is 14 residues. The ends were cut back, 2 bases at V and 3 bases at J, with 12 bases in the middle. Germline V gene data show CDR1 as SGHRS and CDR2 as YFSETQ. The CDR3 reads CASSLGATLYEQYF. In nucleotides, the CDR3 is TGCGCCAGCAGCTTAGGGGCGACCCTCTACGAGCAGTACTTC.

The chain links TRBV7-2 to TRBJ1-4; D unclear. Germline CDR1 SGHTA, CDR2 FQGNSA. The CDR3 covers 16 residues. Trimming stripped 5 bases from V and 2 bases from J, with 15 bases between. The CDR3 reads CASSERARPTNEKLFF. CDR3 bases: TGTGCCAGCAGCGAACGCGCAAGGCCCACTAATGAAAAACTGTTTTTT.

The chain uses TRBV7-8 and TRBJ2-1; 9 bases agree with TRBD1. Germline CDR1 and CDR2: SGHVS and FQNEAQ. V was clipped by 3 bases and J by 4 bases; unmatched bases: 13. CDR3 length: 18 amino acids. In DNA, the CDR3 is TGTGCCAGCAGCTTGAGGGTTTTGGTCGGGACAGGGTACAATGAGCAGTTCTTC. It yields the protein CASSLRVLVGTGYNEQFF.

The chain uses TRBV29-1 and TRBJ2-2; 8 nucleotides match TRBD1. CDR3 size: 17 residues. The germline V gene has CDR1 SQVTM and CDR2 ANQGSEA. V dropped 4 bases and J dropped 6; count of bases not matched to a gene: 16. Written as DNA, the CDR3 is TGCAGCGTTGGGGCCCCCACCAGGGGGCTGAGGTCCGGGGAGCTGTTTTTT. Encoded protein: CSVGAPTRGLRSGELFF.

The chain has TRBV5-8 and TRBJ2-4, with D maybe TRBD2 (6 bases). The CDR3 is 15 amino acids. The V end lost 4 bases, the J end lost 2 bases, and 13 bases lay between the germline ends. Looked up from germline, CDR1 is SGHTS and CDR2 is YDEGEE. CDR3 nucleotides: TGTGCCAGCAGCCCCCCTGGGGGGACCAAAAACATTCAGTACTTC. Amino acids: CASSPPGGTKNIQYF.

The genes are TRBV7-3 and TRBJ1-5; no firm D call. Trimming shortened V by 11 bases and J by 0 bases, and 8 bases separated the two germline ends. CDR1 and CDR2 (germline): SGHTA, FQGTGA. The CDR3 has 12 residues. CDR3 in amino acids: CAEAYSNQPQHF. In DNA form, the CDR3 reads TGTGCCGAAGCCTATAGCAATCAGCCCCAGCATTTT.

V usage is TRBV27 and J usage is TRBJ1-2; 9 bases agree with TRBD1. Per the germline V gene, CDR1 is MNHEY and CDR2 is SMNVEV (reference sequence). There are 15 residues in the CDR3. V gave up 3 bases and J gave up 3 bases; unmatched junction bases: 5. The CDR3 DNA sequence: TGTGCCAGCAGTTTTACAGGGGGCTTAGACTATGGCTACACCTTC. Amino acids: CASSFTGGLDYGYTF.

The chain is built from TRBV5-1 and TRBJ2-1; TRBD2 matches at 11 bases. After removal of 3 bases from V and 0 bases from J, the junction contained 5 bases not matched to a gene. The CDR3 covers 17 residues. CDR1 and CDR2 from the germline V gene are SGHRS and YFSETQ. As DNA, the CDR3 is TGCGCCAGCAGCTCGGGACTAGCGGTTCCCTCCTACAATGAGCAGTTCTTC. This gives the protein CASSSGLAVPSYNEQFF. The full variable domain, with the rest looked up from reference TRBV5-1 and TRBJ2-1, is KAGVTQTPRYLIKTRGQQVTLSCSPISGHRSVSWYQQTPGQGLQFLFEYFSETQRNKGNFPGRFSGRQFSNSRSEMNVSTLELGDSALYLCASSSGLAVPSYNEQFFGPGTRLTVL.

This clone has only one observation. V gene TRBV14 combines with J gene TRBJ2-4; D call uncertain. CDR3 length equals 18 residues. Germline loops: CDR1 SGHDN, CDR2 FVKESK. V shed 0 bases and J shed 0 bases, with 15 bases lying between them. The CDR3 DNA reads TGTGCCAGCAGCCAAGATCCGCTGACAAGTTTAGCCAAAAACATTCAGTACTTC. Amino acid sequence: CASSQDPLTSLAKNIQYF.

Points on this clone: The same CDR3 can be traced to other DNA sequences in this sample. This chain uses TRBV5-4 with TRBJ2-7; unclear D gene. The CDR3 runs 13 residues. V was cut by 3 bases and J by 4 bases, with 11 bases left in between. Germline CDR1 SGHNT, CDR2 YYREEE (reference sequence). The CDR3 loop reads CASSSGLAYEQYF. The CDR3 coding sequence is TGTGCCAGCAGCTCCGGGTTAGCTTACGAGCAGTACTTC.

V usage is TRBV2 and J usage is TRBJ2-5, with 8 nucleotides matching TRBD1. The V segment lost 6 bases and the J segment 5 bases; nucleotides outside the gene matches: 8. CDR3 length: 14 residues. Germline loops: CDR1 SNHLY, CDR2 FYNNEI. The CDR3 DNA reads TGTGCCAGCAGCGGACAGGGCCGGTTGGAGACCCAGTACTTC. This encodes CASSGQGRLETQYF.

This rearrangement joins TRBV27 to TRBJ2-4; 10 bases match TRBD2. V shed 5 bases and J 0 bases; nucleotides not matched to a gene: 4. This CDR3 is 16 amino acids long. Germline loops: CDR1 MNHEY, CDR2 SMNVEV (reference sequence). CDR3 protein: CASSMGLALAKNIQYF. CDR3 bases: TGTGCCAGCAGTATGGGACTAGCGCTAGCCAAAAACATTCAGTACTTC.

This chain links TRBV11-2 with TRBJ2-5, with a weak D call TRBD2 (5 bases). The V gene's germline CDR1 is SGHAT and CDR2 FQNNGV. V lost 2 bases to trimming and J lost 4 bases, with 8 bases between them. The CDR3 runs 13 residues. The CDR3 sequence is CASSLSLAETQYF. In DNA, the CDR3 is TGTGCCAGCAGCTTATCGCTAGCAGAGACCCAGTACTTC.

The J gene is TRBJ2-7, the V gene TRBV18; D might be TRBD2 (6 bases). The V gene lost 3 bases and the J gene lost 13 bases, with 16 bases spanning the gap. Germline lookup yields CDR1 KGHSH and CDR2 LQKENI. This CDR3 has 12 amino acids. CDR3 region: CASSPSPPGLYF. The CDR3 nucleotides read TGTGCCAGCTCACCGTCCCCTCCGGGACTTTACTTC.

This chain connects TRBV5-1 to TRBJ2-3, with D possibly matching TRBD2 (6 bases). CDR1 is SGHRS, CDR2 YFSETQ, per germline. V was trimmed by 0 bases and J by 4 bases, leaving 9 bases between them. The CDR3 sequence is 14 residues long. CDR3 amino acids: CASSLATSSDTQYF. The CDR3 coding sequence is TGCGCCAGCAGCTTGGCCACTAGCTCAGATACGCAGTATTTT.

Details on this clone: The identical CDR3 is also encoded by other nucleotide sequences in the sample. The chain recombines TRBV4-1 with TRBJ1-5; D gene ambiguous. The CDR3 runs 12 residues. CDR1 MGHRA and CDR2 YSYEKL come from the germline V gene. V was clipped by 1 base and J by 3 bases, with 1 base between them. CDR3 sequence: CASSQVNQPQHF. The CDR3 DNA reads as TGCGCCAGCAGCCAAGTCAATCAGCCCCAGCATTTT.

J is TRBJ1-1 and V is TRBV5-1, with 9 bases aligning to TRBD1. Germline V gives CDR1 SGHRS, CDR2 YFSETQ. The CDR3 has 15 amino acids. V trimming: 4 bases; J trimming: 4 bases; junction bases outside the gene matches: 8. The CDR3 region has the DNA TGCGCCAGCAGCCCACAGGGGGCGCACGGCACTGAAGCTTTCTTT. It translates to CASSPQGAHGTEAFF.

The V and J genes are TRBV2 and TRBJ1-1, with a tentative D call TRBD1 (5 bases). V dropped 3 bases and J dropped 11 bases, with 19 bases sitting between them. Germline assignment: CDR1 SNHLY and CDR2 FYNNEI. CDR3 length equals 14 residues. The CDR3, as DNA: TGTGCCAGCAGTGATCAATATGGGACCGACGGGGCTTTCTTT. Its translation is CASSDQYGTDGAFF.

This rearrangement joins TRBV29-1 to TRBJ2-7; D is uncertain. V was clipped by 5 bases and J by 0 bases, with 8 bases between them. CDR1 and CDR2 (germline): SQVTM, ANQGSEA. This CDR3 is built from 12 residues. For the CDR3, the DNA is TGCAGCGTTTCGACGTACTCCTACGAGCAGTACTTC. Its translation is CSVSTYSYEQYF.

The chain couples TRBV27 to TRBJ2-3; a weak D match, TRBD2 (6 bases). This CDR3 is built from 13 residues. Trimming left V 8 bases short and J 2 bases short, with 11 bases between. Per germline, CDR1 MNHEY and CDR2 SMNVEV (reference sequence). The CDR3 DNA sequence: TGTGCCAGCCGGGACTCCTTCACAGATACGCAGTATTTT. Translating it yields CASRDSFTDTQYF.

On this clone: Within the sample, other DNA sequences also encode this same CDR3. In DNA, the CDR3 is TGCGCCAGCAGCCTTGGACCCATCTCTGGGGCCAACGTCCTGACTTTC. This sequence encodes CASSLGPISGANVLTF. V gene TRBV5-1 combines with J gene TRBJ2-6; D remains unclear. V was trimmed by 4 bases and J by 0 bases, leaving 11 bases between them. Per germline, CDR1 SGHRS and CDR2 YFSETQ. The CDR3 spans 16 residues.

The V gene is TRBV18, the J gene TRBJ1-1; D is undetermined. The length of the CDR3 is 14 residues. Trimming removed 3 bases from V and 5 bases from J, with 13 bases in between. Germline V lookup: CDR1 KGHSH, CDR2 LQKENI. The CDR3 sequence: CASSPLQVRTEAFF. The CDR3 nucleotides are TGTGCCAGCTCACCCCTCCAGGTGCGTACTGAAGCTTTCTTT.

This clone was detected once. This rearrangement joins TRBV10-3 to TRBJ1-1; D call uncertain. The CDR3 covers 12 residues. The germline V gene has CDR1 ENHRY and CDR2 SYGVKD. V was trimmed by 0 bases and J by 8 bases, leaving 7 bases between them. CDR3 loop: CAISESSGEAFF. In DNA form, the CDR3 reads TGTGCCATCAGTGAGTCGTCGGGCGAAGCTTTCTTT.

The chain carries TRBV18 and TRBJ2-5; 7 nucleotides align to TRBD1. Germline assignment: CDR1 KGHSH and CDR2 LQKENI. CDR3 length: 15 amino acids. Germline trimming cut 5 bases from V and 0 bases from J; bases unmatched to any gene: 6. CDR3 bases: TGTGCCAGCTCATCATTTCAGGGGGACCAAGAGACCCAGTACTTC. Its translation: CASSSFQGDQETQYF. Full variable domain (remainder filled in from reference TRBV18 and TRBJ2-5): NAGVMQNPRHLVRRRGQEARLRCSPMKGHSHVYWYRQLPEEGLKFMVYLQKENIIDESGMPKERFSAEFPKEGPSILRIQQVVRGDSAAYFCASSSFQGDQETQYFGPGTRLLVL.

A word on this clone: One junction end does not reproduce the germline sequence, and a read error may be involved. The J gene is TRBJ1-5, the V gene TRBV6-1; D is possibly TRBD1 (6 bases). Germline CDR1 MNHNS, CDR2 SASEGT. The CDR3 covers 15 residues. CDR3 nucleotide sequence: TGTGCCAGCAGGGAAGGACAGTCCAACAATCAGCCCCAGCATTTT. This gives the protein CASREGQSNNQPQHF.